The entry below describes one T cell receptor beta chain. This clone occurred a few times. The target of this receptor is not known. Its ends do not fully match the called genes, so a read error is possible. A FACSAria II was used to sort memory CD4+ T cells, defined as single viable CD3+CD4+CD8-CD45RO+ cells. CMV serostatus was assessed using a Roche Elecsys assay, by which serum IgG against CMV pp150, pp28, p38 and p52 was detected. Once the samples were thawed, total CD4+ T cells were enriched through positive selection using CD4 magnetic microbeads. The samples came from a different study that was designed specifically to examine the CD4+ T cell memory repertoire. Following standard operating procedures, peripheral blood mononuclear cells were isolated and cryopreserved, while serum was kept at -80 degrees C. The staining relied on CD3-PerCP (BW264/56), CD4-APC (RPA-T4), CD45RO-PE (UCHT1) and CD8-Pacific Orange (3B5) antibodies, and Sytox blue was used to exclude non-viable cells.

Per the germline V gene, LGHNA is the CDR1 and YSLEER is the CDR2. The CDR3 contains 15 residues, cysteine and phenylalanine counted. Solely the CDR3 DNA is kept, with 45 bases framed from the first base. Genomic DNA was extracted from sorted cells with the Quick-DNA Microprep Kit. TCRbeta DNA was amplified with the immunoSEQ hsTCRbeta kit following the manufacturer's protocol. TCRbeta libraries were sequenced on an Illumina MiSeq instrument. The authors' pipeline ran thus. Following removal of out-of-frame sequences, about 2,200,000 distinct TCRbeta sequences were retained, with an average of approximately 69,000 per individual. Two values were used to score each individual: the count of some 150 previously reported CMV-associated TCRbeta sequences and the total count of productive distinct TCRbeta sequences. A beta-binomial model was reimplemented in Python, and scikit-learn random forests with default parameters were trained on US cohort data. On the Belgian cohort, classifier performance was reported as the median AUC, along with percentile confidence intervals, across 10,000 bootstrap iterations. In TCRdb, the immuneACCESS table is reduced to in-frame sequences with V and J assigned. These tables do not hold every clone; where another copy was compared, an unresolved V gene accounts for under half, and the others remain unexplained. V and J calls and clone size are as listed in that table; D and trimming were resolved from the DNA. The sample table contains around 41,000 clones; only one count was recorded for approximately 80% of them. Of the sample, 5% to 7% is held by the ten largest clones.

These data belong to a study of memory CD4+ T cells and cytomegalovirus serostatus (dated 2019 in TCRdb). For the study in its entirety: The roughly 35 healthy Belgian adults in the cohort included 9 who were CMV seropositive and 24 who were CMV seronegative. To replicate a published TCR-based CMV serostatus classifier, the researchers sequenced the CD4+ memory TCRbeta repertoires of a Belgian cohort whose cytomegalovirus serostatus was known.

What the research found in general, with its limitations: Only CD4+CD45RO+ memory cells were sequenced, unlike the original study, which covered naive and memory CD4+ and CD8+ populations. For CMV serostatus prediction, a median bootstrapped AUC of about 0.95 was reached with the original framework, and a median bootstrapped AUC of around 0.9 was reached with a US-trained random forest. Of fewer than 200 previously reported CMV-associated TCRbeta sequences, approximately 64 appeared in the CD4+ memory repertoires, each in one to five individuals. The original-framework classifier achieved a median bootstrapped AUC of approximately 0.96 with a 95% CI of 0.76-1.00 on the Belgian cohort. Results were interpreted as suggesting that the CMV-associated TCR signature is largely present in the CD4+ memory repertoire.

The clonotype was recovered from an adult in good health and CMV-seronegative. Rearrangement joined TRBV4-3 to TRBJ1-1; the D segment could be TRBD1, given 5 matching bases. Sequenced input: memory CD4+ T cells from blood. In nucleotide form, the sequence is TGCGCCAGCACCCAAGGGGCTTACGGGACCACTGAAGCTTTCTTT. It encodes CASTQGAYGTTEAFF.